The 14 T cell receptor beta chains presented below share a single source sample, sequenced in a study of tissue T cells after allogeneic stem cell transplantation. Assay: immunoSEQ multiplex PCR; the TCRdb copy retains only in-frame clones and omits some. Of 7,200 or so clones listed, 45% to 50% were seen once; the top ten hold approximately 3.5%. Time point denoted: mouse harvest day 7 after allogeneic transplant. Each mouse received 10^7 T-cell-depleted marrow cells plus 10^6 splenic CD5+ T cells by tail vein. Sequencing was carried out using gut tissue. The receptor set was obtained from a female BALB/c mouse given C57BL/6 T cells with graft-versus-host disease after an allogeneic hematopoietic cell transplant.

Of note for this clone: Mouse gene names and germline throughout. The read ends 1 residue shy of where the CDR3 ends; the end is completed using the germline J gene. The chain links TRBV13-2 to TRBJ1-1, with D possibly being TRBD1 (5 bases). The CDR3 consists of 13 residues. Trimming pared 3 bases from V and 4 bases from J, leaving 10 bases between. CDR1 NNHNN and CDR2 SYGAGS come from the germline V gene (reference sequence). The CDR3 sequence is CASGGRGSTEVFF. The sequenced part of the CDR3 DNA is TGTGCCAGCGGTGGGAGGGGAAGCACAGAAGTCTTC.

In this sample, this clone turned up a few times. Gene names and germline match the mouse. CDR3 in amino acids: CASTGQNSGNTLYF. Incomplete CDR3 DNA: TGTGCCAGCACGGGACAAAATTCTGGAAATACGCTCTAT. The chain employs TRBV3 and TRBJ1-3, with D perhaps matching TRBD1 (6 bases). The CDR3 end is not reached by the read, which stops 1 residue before it; the germline J gene fills it in. The CDR3 sequence is 14 residues long. V shed 7 bases and J shed 0 bases, with 10 bases lying between them. Germline assignment: CDR1 SNHLY and CDR2 FYNGKV (reference sequence).

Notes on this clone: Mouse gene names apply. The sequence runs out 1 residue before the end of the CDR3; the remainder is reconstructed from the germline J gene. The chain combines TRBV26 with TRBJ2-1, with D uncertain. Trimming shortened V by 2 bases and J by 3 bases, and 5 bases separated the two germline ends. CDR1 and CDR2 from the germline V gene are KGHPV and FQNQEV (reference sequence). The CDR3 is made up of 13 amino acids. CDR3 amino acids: CASSLNTYAEQFF. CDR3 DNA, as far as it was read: TGTGCCAGCAGTCTGAACACCTATGCTGAGCAGTTC.

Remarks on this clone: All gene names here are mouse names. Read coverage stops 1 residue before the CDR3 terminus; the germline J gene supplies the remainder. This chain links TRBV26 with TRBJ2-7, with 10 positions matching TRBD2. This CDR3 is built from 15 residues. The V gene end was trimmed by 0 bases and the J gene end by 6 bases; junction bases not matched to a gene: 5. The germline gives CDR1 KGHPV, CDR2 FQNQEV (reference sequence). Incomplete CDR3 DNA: TGTGCCAGCAGTCTGTCGCTGGGGGGGCGGGGTGAACAGTAC. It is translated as CASSLSLGGRGEQY. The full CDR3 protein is CASSLSLGGRGEQYF.

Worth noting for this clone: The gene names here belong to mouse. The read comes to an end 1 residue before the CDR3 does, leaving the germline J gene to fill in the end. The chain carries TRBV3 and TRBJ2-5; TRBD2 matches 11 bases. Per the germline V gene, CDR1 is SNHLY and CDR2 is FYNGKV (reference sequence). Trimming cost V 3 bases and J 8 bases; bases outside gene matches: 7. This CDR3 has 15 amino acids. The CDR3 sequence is CASSLNWGGAGTQYF. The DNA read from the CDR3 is TGTGCCAGCAGCTTGAACTGGGGGGGCGCGGGCACCCAGTAC.

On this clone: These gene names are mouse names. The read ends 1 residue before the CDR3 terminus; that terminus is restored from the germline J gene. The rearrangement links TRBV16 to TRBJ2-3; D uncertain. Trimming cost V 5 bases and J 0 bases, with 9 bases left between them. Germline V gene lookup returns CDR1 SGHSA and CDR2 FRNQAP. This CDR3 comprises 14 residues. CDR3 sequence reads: CASSPWSSAETLYF. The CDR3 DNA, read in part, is TGTGCAAGCAGCCCGTGGTCCAGTGCAGAAACGCTGTAT.

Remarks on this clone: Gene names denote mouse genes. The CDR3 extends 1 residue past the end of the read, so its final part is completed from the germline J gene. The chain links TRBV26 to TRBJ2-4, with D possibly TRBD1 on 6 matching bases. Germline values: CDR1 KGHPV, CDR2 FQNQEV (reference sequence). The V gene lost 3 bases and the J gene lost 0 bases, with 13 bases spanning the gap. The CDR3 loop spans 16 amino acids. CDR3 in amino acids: CASSLGPGASQNTLYF. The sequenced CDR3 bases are TGTGCCAGCAGTCTAGGGCCAGGGGCGAGTCAAAACACCTTGTAC. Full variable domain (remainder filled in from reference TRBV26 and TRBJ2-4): NSKVIQTPRYLVKGQGQKAKMRCIPEKGHPVVFWYQQNKNNEFKFLINFQNQEVLQQIDMTEKRFSAECPSNSPCSLEIQSSEAGDSALYLCASSLGPGASQNTLYFGAGTRLSVL.

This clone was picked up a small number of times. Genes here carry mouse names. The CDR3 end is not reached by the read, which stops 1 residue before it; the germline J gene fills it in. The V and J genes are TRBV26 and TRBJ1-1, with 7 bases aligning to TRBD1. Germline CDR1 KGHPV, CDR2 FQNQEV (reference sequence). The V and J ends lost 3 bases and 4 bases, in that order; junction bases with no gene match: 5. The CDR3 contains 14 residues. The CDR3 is CASSLRQGGTEVFF. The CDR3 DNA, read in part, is TGTGCCAGCAGTCTAAGACAGGGAGGCACAGAAGTCTTC. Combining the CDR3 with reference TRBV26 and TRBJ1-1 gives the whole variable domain NSKVIQTPRYLVKGQGQKAKMRCIPEKGHPVVFWYQQNKNNEFKFLINFQNQEVLQQIDMTEKRFSAECPSNSPCSLEIQSSEAGDSALYLCASSLRQGGTEVFFGKGTRLTVV.

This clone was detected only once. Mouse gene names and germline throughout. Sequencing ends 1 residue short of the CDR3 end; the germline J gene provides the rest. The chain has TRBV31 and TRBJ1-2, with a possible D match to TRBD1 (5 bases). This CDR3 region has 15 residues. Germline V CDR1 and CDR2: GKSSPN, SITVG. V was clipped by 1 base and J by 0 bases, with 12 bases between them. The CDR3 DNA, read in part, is TGTGCCTGGAGTCCCCTAGGGACCGCAAACTCCGACTACACC. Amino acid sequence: CAWSPLGTANSDYT. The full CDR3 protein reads CAWSPLGTANSDYTF.

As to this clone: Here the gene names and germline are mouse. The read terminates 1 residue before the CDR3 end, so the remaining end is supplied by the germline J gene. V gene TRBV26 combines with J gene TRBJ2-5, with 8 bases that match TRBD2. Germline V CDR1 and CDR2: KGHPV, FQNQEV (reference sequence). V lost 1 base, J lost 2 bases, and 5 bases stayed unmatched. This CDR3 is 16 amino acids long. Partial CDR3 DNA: TGTGCCAGCAGTCTGTGGGCTGGGGGGCTCCAAGACACCCAGTAC. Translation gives CASSLWAGGLQDTQY. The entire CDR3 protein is CASSLWAGGLQDTQYF.

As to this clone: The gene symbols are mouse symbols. The DNA read from the CDR3 is TGTGCCAGCGCCCCGACAGGGAACTATGCTGAGCAGTTC. As protein: CASAPTGNYAEQF. The entire CDR3 protein reads CASAPTGNYAEQFF. The rearrangement links TRBV3 to TRBJ2-1, with 7 bases lining up with TRBD1. The read ends 1 residue before the CDR3 terminus; that terminus is restored from the germline J gene. Trimming at V came to 8 bases and at J to 1 base, leaving 5 bases not matched to a gene. This CDR3 is built from 14 residues. Germline V CDR1 and CDR2: SNHLY, FYNGKV (reference sequence).

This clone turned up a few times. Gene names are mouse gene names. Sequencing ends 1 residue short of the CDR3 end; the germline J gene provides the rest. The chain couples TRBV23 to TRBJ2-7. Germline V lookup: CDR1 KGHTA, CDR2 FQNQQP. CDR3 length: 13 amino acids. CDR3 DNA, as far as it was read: TGCTCCAGCAGTCAAGGGGCATACTATGAACAGTAC. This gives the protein CSSSQGAYYEQY. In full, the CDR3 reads CSSSQGAYYEQYF.

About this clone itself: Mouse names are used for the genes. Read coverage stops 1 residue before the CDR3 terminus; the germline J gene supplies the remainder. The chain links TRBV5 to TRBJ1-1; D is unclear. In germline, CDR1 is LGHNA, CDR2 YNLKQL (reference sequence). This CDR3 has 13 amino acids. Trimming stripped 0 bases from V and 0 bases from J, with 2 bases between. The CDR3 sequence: CASSQDQNTEVFF. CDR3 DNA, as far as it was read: TGTGCCAGCAGCCAAGATCAGAACACAGAAGTCTTC.

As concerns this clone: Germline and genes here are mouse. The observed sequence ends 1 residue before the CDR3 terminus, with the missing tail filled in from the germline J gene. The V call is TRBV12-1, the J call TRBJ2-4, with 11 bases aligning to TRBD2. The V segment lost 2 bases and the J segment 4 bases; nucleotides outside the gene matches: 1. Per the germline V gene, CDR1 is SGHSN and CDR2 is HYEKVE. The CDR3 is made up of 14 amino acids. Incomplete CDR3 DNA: TGTGCCAGCTCTCGGGACTGGGGGAAAAACACCTTGTAC. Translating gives CASSRDWGKNTLY. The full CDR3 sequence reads CASSRDWGKNTLYF. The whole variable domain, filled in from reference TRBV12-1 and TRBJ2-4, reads DSGVVQSPRHIIKEKGGRSVLTCIPISGHSNVVWYQQTLGKELKFLIQHYEKVERDKGFLPSRFSVQQFDDYHSEMNMSALELEDSAMYFCASSRDWGKNTLYFGAGTRLSVL.